This TCR beta chain was captured in a study of glioma-infiltrating T cells. Points from the study as a whole: Patients with low tissue-blood divergence carried a signature set of shared blood CDR3 motifs.

As to this clonotype: Its specificity is unknown.

This CDR3 comprises 11 residues. V lost 3 bases to trimming and J lost 11 bases; unmatched junction nucleotides: 6. Germline V lookup: CDR1 SQVTM, CDR2 ANQGSEA. TCR alpha and beta CDR3 regions were amplified from RNA using iRepertoire nested multiplex PCR. TCRdb fed the multiplex PCR reads into MiXCR, producing one record per CDR3 protein. Of 400,000 or so distinct CDR3 sequences in the sample, 41% were seen once. The rearrangement links TRBV29-1 to TRBJ1-1; 7 positions match TRBD1. The sample consisted of glioma tissue, nonneoplastic brain tissue, or PBMCs (not recorded which). The clonotype was recovered from a human donor with low-grade glioma or glioblastoma, undergoing nonglioma brain surgery, or in good health (not recorded which). For the CDR3, the DNA is TGCAGCGTTGAGGATGGACAGGCCGCTTTCTTT. This gives the protein CSVEDGQAAFF.